Listed below are T cell receptor beta chains from one sample, sequenced in a study of vaccination and CD4 T cells after COVID-19. Antigens of these TCRs are unknown. From the PCR reads, TCRdb called clonotypes with MiXCR, one entry per CDR3 protein. The sample holds about 9,700 distinct CDR3 sequences, 40% to 65% seen once. Sequenced: CD4+ T cells from blood, cultured in vitro. These receptor sequences come from a human donor who had recovered from COVID-19. The CDR3 runs from the conserved cysteine through the conserved F or W. D genes are given only for firm matches. Where a row states a size, it is once, few, many or the class of an expanded clone; other rows omit it.

>TRBJ1-5|NA|TRBV21-1|few
TGTGCCAGCAGCAAAGAAGTGGGATTCTGGGGCGATCAGCCCCAGCATTTT
CASSKEVGFWGDQPQHF
>TRBJ1-1|NA|TRBV20-1|few
TGCAGTGCTAGAGATCCCGGCGGCGGAACTGAAGCTTTCTTT
CSARDPGGGTEAFF
>TRBJ2-3|TRBD1|TRBV11-2|NA
TGTGCCAGCAGTGCCGGGACAGGGGGCTCGGGGACGCAGTATTTT
CASSAGTGGSGTQYF
>TRBJ1-4|TRBD1|TRBV19|few
TGTGCCAGTAGTACGGAGGGGGCGCATGCGGGAAAACTGTTTTTT
CASSTEGAHAGKLFF
>TRBJ2-2|NA|TRBV12-3/TRBV12-4|NA
TGTGCCAGCAGTTTAGCGGGGGTGAACACCGGGGAGCTGTTTTTT
CASSLAGVNTGELFF
>TRBJ1-2|NA|TRBV14|NA
TGTGCCAGCAGCCAAGACGATTGGGAGATAAGTGGCTACACCTTC
CASSQDDWEISGYTF
>TRBJ2-5|NA|TRBV27|NA
TGTGCCAGCAGTTTATCAGGCGGGGCCCAAGAGACCCAGTACTTC
CASSLSGGAQETQYF
>TRBJ2-3|NA|TRBV5-4|NA
TGTGCCAGCAGCTTAAAAATACAGACCGACACAGATACGCAGTATTTT
CASSLKIQTDTDTQYF
>TRBJ1-1|NA|TRBV5-1|NA
TGCGCCAGCAGCTTTACAGGGTACACTGAAGCTTTCTTT
CASSFTGYTEAFF
>TRBJ1-2|NA|TRBV18|few
TGTGCCAGCTCACCAACCCCAGGGGATGGCTACACCTTC
CASSPTPGDGYTF
>TRBJ2-5|NA|TRBV21-1|NA
TGTGCCAGCAGCAAAGCCCGTTTGGCTAGCGGGGGGGCCGGGGAGACCCAGTACTTC
CASSKARLASGGAGETQYF
>TRBJ1-2|NA|TRBV6-1|few
TGTGCCAGCAGTCAGAGGTCCAGGGAACGCTTTGGGGGCTACACCTTC
CASSQRSRERFGGYTF
>TRBJ1-1|NA|TRBV20-1|NA
TGCAGTGCTAGGAAAGACCCGAACACTGAAGCTTTCTTT
CSARKDPNTEAFF
>TRBJ1-3|NA|TRBV7-2|once
TGTGCCAGCAGCTTAGCTTCTTCTGGAAACACCATATATTTT
CASSLASSGNTIYF
>TRBJ2-7|TRBD1|TRBV6-2/TRBV6-3|NA
TGTGCCAGCAGTTACCGACAGGGACCCTACGAGCAGTACTTC
CASSYRQGPYEQYF
>TRBJ2-1|TRBD2|TRBV20-1|NA
TGCAGTGCTAGAGATAGCGGGAGGGCCTACAATGAGCAGTTCTTC
CSARDSGRAYNEQFF
>TRBJ1-5|NA|TRBV19|few
TGTGCCAGTAGTATTACAGGCAATCAGCCCCAGCATTTT
CASSITGNQPQHF
>TRBJ2-7|NA|TRBV7-9|few
TGTGCCAGCAGCTTAGGAGGGACTGCCTACGAGCAGTACTTC
CASSLGGTAYEQYF
>TRBJ2-5|NA|TRBV20-1|few
TGCAGTGCTAGAGTTCGGAAAAGAGAGACCCAGTACTTC
CSARVRKRETQYF
>TRBJ1-6|NA|TRBV27|few
TGTGCCAGCAGTTTCGGAGCAGGGGATTATTATAATTCACCCCTCCACTTT
CASSFGAGDYYNSPLHF
>TRBJ1-4|TRBD1|TRBV10-1|NA
TGCGCCAGCAGTGGGAGGACAGGGGGTATTGGTACAACTAATGAAAAACTGTTTTTT
CASSGRTGGIGTTNEKLFF
>TRBJ2-5|NA|TRBV11-3|NA
TGTGCCAGCAGCCGAAGGCGATTTGGAGAGACCCAGTACTTC
CASSRRRFGETQYF
>TRBJ1-1|TRBD1|TRBV7-8|NA
TGTGCCAGCAGCTCAAATACAGGGGGAGGTACTGAAGCTTTCTTT
CASSSNTGGGTEAFF
>TRBJ2-3|NA|TRBV19|NA
TGTGCCAGTAGTACGGACAGTGGCACAGATACGCAGTATTTT
CASSTDSGTDTQYF
>TRBJ2-5|NA|TRBV7-9|NA
TGTGCCAGCAGCCCTGGATGGGGTCAAGAGACCCAGTACTTC
CASSPGWGQETQYF
>TRBJ2-7|TRBD2|TRBV7-2|NA
TGTGCCAGCAGGGAAACTAGCGGGGTCTCCTACGAGCAGTACTTC
CASRETSGVSYEQYF
>TRBJ2-3|TRBD1|TRBV5-1|once
TGCGCCAGCAGCTTACCGACAGGGATCACAGATACGCAGTATTTT
CASSLPTGITDTQYF
>TRBJ2-5|TRBD1|TRBV27|NA
TGTGCCAGCACCCCTGGGGGACAGGGTAGATCCCAAGAGACCCAGTACTTC
CASTPGGQGRSQETQYF
>TRBJ1-2|NA|TRBV11-1|NA
TGTGCCAGCAGCCCTAGCTCCCATCGCCGAGGCTACACCTTC
CASSPSSHRRGYTF
>TRBJ1-1|NA|TRBV7-9|NA
TGTGCCAGCAGCGCAGGGGCCAACACTGAAGCTTTCTTT
CASSAGANTEAFF
>TRBJ2-1|NA|TRBV20-1|NA
TGCAGTGCTAGTGCCCCAACCAATGAGCAGTTCTTC
CSASAPTNEQFF
>TRBJ1-4|NA|TRBV5-1|NA
TGCGCCAGCAGCGTAACAGGGATGGGACTGGAAAAACTGTTTTTT
CASSVTGMGLEKLFF
>TRBJ1-2|NA|TRBV6-1|few
TGTGCCAGCAGTAGAACCGAGGGGGGCTACACCTTC
CASSRTEGGYTF
>TRBJ2-7|NA|TRBV20-1|few
TGCAGTGCTAGTAGGGGGGTTATCTCCTACGAGCAGTACTTC
CSASRGVISYEQYF
>TRBJ2-5|TRBD2|TRBV9|NA
TGTGCCAGCAGCCCTCGTGGAGGAGGGACTACCCAAGAGACCCAGTACTTC
CASSPRGGGTTQETQYF
>TRBJ1-2|NA|TRBV2|few
TGTGCCAGCAGTGAGTCCCCACTTTATGGCTACACCTTC
CASSESPLYGYTF
>TRBJ2-2|TRBD1|TRBV4-1|NA
TGCGCCAGCAGCCAAGATCGACCCAGACAGGGGGGCACCGGGGAGCTGTTTTTT
CASSQDRPRQGGTGELFF
>TRBJ2-3|NA|TRBV7-3|once
TGTGCCAGCAGCTCAGGGACGGCACGCACAGATACGCAGTATTTT
CASSSGTARTDTQYF